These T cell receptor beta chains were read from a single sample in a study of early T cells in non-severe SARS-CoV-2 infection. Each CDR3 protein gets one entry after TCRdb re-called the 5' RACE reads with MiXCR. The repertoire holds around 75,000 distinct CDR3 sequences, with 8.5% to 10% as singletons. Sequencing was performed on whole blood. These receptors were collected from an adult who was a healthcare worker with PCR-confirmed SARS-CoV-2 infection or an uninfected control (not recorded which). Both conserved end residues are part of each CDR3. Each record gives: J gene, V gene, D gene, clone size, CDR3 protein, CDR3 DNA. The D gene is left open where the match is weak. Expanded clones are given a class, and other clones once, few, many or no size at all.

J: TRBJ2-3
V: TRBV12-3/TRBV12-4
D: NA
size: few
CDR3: CASSLAGLLTDTQYF
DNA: TGTGCCAGCAGTTTAGCGGGACTGCTAACAGATACGCAGTATTTT

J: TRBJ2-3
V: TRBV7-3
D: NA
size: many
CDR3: CASSSRQGATQYF
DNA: TGTGCCAGCAGCTCCAGGCAGGGCGCTACGCAGTATTTT

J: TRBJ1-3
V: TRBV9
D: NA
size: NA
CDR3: CASSPSGPNTIYF
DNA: TGTGCCAGCTCCCCTAGTGGCCCGAACACCATATATTTT

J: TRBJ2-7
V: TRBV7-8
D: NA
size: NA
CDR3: CASSLAVGGYEQYF
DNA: TGTGCCAGCAGCTTAGCCGTGGGAGGATACGAGCAGTACTTC

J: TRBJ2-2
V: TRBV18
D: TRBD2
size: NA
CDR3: CASSRRELNTGELFF
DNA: TGTGCCAGCTCACGGCGGGAGCTTAACACCGGGGAGCTGTTTTTT

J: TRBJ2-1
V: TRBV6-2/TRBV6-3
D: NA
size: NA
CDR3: CASSFPIVEQFF
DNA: TGTGCCAGCAGTTTCCCCATTGTTGAGCAGTTCTTC

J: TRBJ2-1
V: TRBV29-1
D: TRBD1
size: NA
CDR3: CSVAGQASAFF
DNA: TGCAGCGTTGCGGGACAGGCAAGCGCGTTCTTC

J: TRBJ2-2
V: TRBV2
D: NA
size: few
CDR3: CASNAHSNTGELFF
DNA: TGTGCCAGCAACGCTCATTCGAACACCGGGGAGCTGTTTTTT

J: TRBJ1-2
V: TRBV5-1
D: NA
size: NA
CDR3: CASSLAQRSGYTF
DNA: TGCGCCAGCAGCTTGGCCCAACGTTCTGGCTACACCTTC

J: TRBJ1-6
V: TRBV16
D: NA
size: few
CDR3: CASSQSGQGESPLHF
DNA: TGTGCCAGCAGCCAATCTGGGCAGGGAGAATCACCCCTCCACTTT

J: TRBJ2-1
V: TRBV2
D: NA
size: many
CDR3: CASSPNGLYNEQFF
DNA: TGTGCCAGCAGCCCCAACGGACTCTACAATGAGCAGTTCTTC

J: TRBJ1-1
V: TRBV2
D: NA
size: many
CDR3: CASSGAVTEAFF
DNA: TGTGCCAGCAGTGGGGCGGTAACTGAAGCTTTCTTT

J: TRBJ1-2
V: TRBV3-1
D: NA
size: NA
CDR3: CASSQETAGNYGYTF
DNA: TGTGCCAGCAGCCAAGAAACGGCTGGAAACTATGGCTACACCTTC

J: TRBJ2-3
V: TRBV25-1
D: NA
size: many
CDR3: CASSEYGGVDTQYF
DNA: TGTGCCAGCAGTGAATACGGGGGAGTTGATACGCAGTATTTT

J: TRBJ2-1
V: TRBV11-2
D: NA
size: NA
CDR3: CASSLHSNEQFF
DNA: TGTGCCAGCAGCTTACACTCTAATGAGCAGTTCTTC

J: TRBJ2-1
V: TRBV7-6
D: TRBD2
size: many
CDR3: CASSWGGLWQLGNEQFF
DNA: TGTGCCAGCAGCTGGGGGGGGTTGTGGCAGCTCGGCAATGAGCAGTTCTTC

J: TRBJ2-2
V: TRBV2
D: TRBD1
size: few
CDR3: CASRKGAMNTGELFF
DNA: TGTGCCAGCAGGAAGGGGGCGATGAACACCGGGGAGCTGTTTTTT

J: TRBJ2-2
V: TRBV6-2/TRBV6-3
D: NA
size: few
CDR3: CANSTRRGPTGELFF
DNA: TGTGCCAACAGCACCCGGAGGGGGCCCACCGGGGAGCTGTTTTTT

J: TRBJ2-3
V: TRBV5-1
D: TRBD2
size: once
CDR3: CASSSTSGSDTQYF
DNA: TGCGCCAGCAGCTCGACTAGCGGTTCAGATACGCAGTATTTT

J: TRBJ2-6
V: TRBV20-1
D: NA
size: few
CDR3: CSARNQNSGANVLTF
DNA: TGCAGTGCTAGAAATCAGAACTCTGGGGCCAACGTCCTGACTTTC

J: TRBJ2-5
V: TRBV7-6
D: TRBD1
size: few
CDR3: CASSLSDRAETQYF
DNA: TGTGCCAGCAGCCTCTCCGACAGGGCCGAGACCCAGTACTTC

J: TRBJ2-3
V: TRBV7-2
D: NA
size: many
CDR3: CASSLVTERPSDTQYF
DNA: TGTGCCAGCAGCTTAGTCACGGAGCGCCCTTCAGATACGCAGTATTTT

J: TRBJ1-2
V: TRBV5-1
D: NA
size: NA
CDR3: CASSLWGNEVGYTF
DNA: TGCGCCAGCAGCTTGTGGGGGAATGAGGTTGGCTACACCTTC

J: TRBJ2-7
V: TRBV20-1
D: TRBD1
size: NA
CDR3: CSATVPGQGYEQYF
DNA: TGCAGTGCTACCGTCCCGGGACAGGGGTACGAGCAGTACTTC

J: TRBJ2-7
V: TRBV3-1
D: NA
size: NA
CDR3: CASSPGRASLSYEQYF
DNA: TGTGCCAGCAGCCCTGGCCGGGCATCCCTCTCCTACGAGCAGTACTTC

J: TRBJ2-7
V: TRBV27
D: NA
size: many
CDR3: CASTLRRGNEQYF
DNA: TGTGCCAGCACCCTCCGAAGGGGAAACGAGCAGTACTTC

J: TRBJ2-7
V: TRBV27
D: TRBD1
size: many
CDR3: CASSLDRDTYEQYF
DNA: TGTGCCAGCAGTTTGGACAGGGATACCTACGAGCAGTACTTC

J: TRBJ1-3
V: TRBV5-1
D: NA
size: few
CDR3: CASSKGRVSGNTIYF
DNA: TGCGCCAGCAGCAAGGGACGAGTGTCTGGAAACACCATATATTTT

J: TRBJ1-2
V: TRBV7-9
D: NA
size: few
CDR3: CASSQGSRSNYGYTF
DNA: TGTGCCAGCAGCCAGGGGAGCAGATCTAACTATGGCTACACCTTC

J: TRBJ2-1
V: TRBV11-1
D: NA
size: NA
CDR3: CASSLSGINNEQFF
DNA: TGTGCCAGCAGCTTAAGTGGGATTAACAATGAGCAGTTCTTC

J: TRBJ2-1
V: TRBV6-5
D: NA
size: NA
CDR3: CASSYSRDTEQFF
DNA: TGTGCCAGCAGTTACTCGCGCGATACTGAGCAGTTCTTC

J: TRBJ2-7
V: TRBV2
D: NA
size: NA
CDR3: CASSERYEQYF
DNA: TGTGCCAGCAGTGAACGCTACGAGCAGTACTTC

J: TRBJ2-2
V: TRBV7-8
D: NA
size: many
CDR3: CASSPHTSGASGELFF
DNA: TGTGCCAGCAGCCCCCATACATCGGGGGCCTCCGGGGAGCTGTTTTTT

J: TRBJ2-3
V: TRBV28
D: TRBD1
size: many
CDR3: CASSLTGAGQGSADTQYF
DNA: TGTGCCAGCAGTCTCACCGGAGCGGGACAGGGGAGTGCAGATACGCAGTATTTT

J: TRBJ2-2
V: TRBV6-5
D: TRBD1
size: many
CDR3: CASSYSQDRVGTGELFF
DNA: TGTGCCAGCAGTTACTCACAGGACAGGGTGGGCACCGGGGAGCTGTTTTTT

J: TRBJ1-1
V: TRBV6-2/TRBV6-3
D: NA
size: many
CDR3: CASSFDTEAFF
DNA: TGTGCCAGCAGTTTCGACACTGAAGCTTTCTTT

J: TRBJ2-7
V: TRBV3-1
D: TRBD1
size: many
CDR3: CASSPLTGVGYEQYF
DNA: TGTGCCAGCAGCCCCTTGACAGGGGTGGGATACGAGCAGTACTTC

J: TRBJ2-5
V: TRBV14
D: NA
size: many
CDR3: CASSQGRKTQYF
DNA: TGTGCCAGCAGCCAGGGTAGAAAGACCCAGTACTTC

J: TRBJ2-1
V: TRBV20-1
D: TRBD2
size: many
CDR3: CSARELAGPNEQFF
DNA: TGCAGTGCTAGAGAACTAGCGGGACCCAATGAGCAGTTCTTC

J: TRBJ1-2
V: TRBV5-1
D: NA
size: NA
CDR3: CASSVLGLSSYGYTF
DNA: TGCGCCAGCAGCGTACTCGGACTCTCGAGCTATGGCTACACCTTC